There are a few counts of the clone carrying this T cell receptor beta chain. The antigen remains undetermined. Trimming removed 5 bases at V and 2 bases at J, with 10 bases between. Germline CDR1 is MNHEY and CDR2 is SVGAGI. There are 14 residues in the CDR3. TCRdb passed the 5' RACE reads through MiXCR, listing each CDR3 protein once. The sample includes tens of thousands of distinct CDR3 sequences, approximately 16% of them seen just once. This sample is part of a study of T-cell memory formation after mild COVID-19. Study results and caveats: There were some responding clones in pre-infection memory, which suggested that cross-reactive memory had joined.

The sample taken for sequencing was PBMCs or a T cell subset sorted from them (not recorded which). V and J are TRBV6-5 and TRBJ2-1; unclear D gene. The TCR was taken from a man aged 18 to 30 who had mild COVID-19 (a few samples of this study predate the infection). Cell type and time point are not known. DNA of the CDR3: TGTGCCAGCAGTCCGACCGGACCCTACAATGAGCAGTTCTTC. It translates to CASSPTGPYNEQFF.